These 17 T cell receptor beta chains share one sample of origin, sequenced in a study of graft-versus-host responses after intestinal transplantation. Repertoires were generated with immunoSEQ multiplex PCR, while TCRdb's copy carries only in-frame clones and drops some. The data show about 3,200 clones, roughly 91% seen once. Source: bone marrow, taken around 350 days after transplant. The receptors here all came from a human patient who received an intestinal transplant, so some T cells may come from the graft donor.

The rearrangement uses TRBV2 and TRBJ2-6; unclear D gene. The V gene lost 5 bases and the J gene lost 5 bases, with 25 bases spanning the gap. Germline-derived CDR1 and CDR2 are SNHLY and FYNNEI. The length of the CDR3 is 19 residues. This CDR3 reads CASSRNRYRIQSRANVLTF. CDR3 nucleotide sequence: TGTGCCAGCAGTCGAAACCGTTACCGAATACAAAGTCGGGCCAACGTCCTGACTTTC.

This clone was recorded only once. V usage is TRBV7-9 and J usage is TRBJ1-1, with D unresolved. V was clipped by 5 bases and J by 1 base, with 14 bases between them. Looked up from germline, CDR1 is SEHNR and CDR2 is FQNEAQ (reference sequence). The CDR3 is 15 amino acids. CDR3 protein: CASSAAYGGNTEAFF. The CDR3 bases are TGTGCCAGCAGCGCCGCATACGGAGGGAACACTGAAGCTTTCTTT. The variable domain in full, with the rest retrieved from reference TRBV7-9 and TRBJ1-1, is DTGVSQNPRHKITKRGQNVTFRCDPISEHNRLYWYRQTLGQGPEFLTYFQNEAQLEKSRLLSDRFSAERPKGSFSTLEIQRTEQGDSAMYLCASSAAYGGNTEAFFGQGTRLTVV.

This chain uses TRBV5-1 with TRBJ2-7; 8 bases are a match to TRBD1. Trimming at V came to 4 bases and at J to 6 bases, leaving 6 bases not matched to a gene. Germline V lookup: CDR1 SGHRS, CDR2 YFSETQ. CDR3 length: 13 residues. CDR3 DNA sequence: TGCGCCAGCAGCAAAGGAACAGGGGGCGAGCAGTACTTC. It is translated as CASSKGTGGEQYF. Using reference TRBV5-1 and TRBJ2-7 for the parts outside the CDR3, the full variable domain is KAGVTQTPRYLIKTRGQQVTLSCSPISGHRSVSWYQQTPGQGLQFLFEYFSETQRNKGNFPGRFSGRQFSNSRSEMNVSTLELGDSALYLCASSKGTGGEQYFGPGTRLTVT.

The chain links TRBV10-3 to TRBJ2-7; 7 bases align to TRBD1. Germline assignment: CDR1 ENHRY and CDR2 SYGVKD. The length of the CDR3 is 15 residues. The V and J ends lost 6 bases and 0 bases, in that order; junction bases with no gene match: 8. CDR3 bases: TGTGCCATCAGCGCCGGACAGGTGAGCTCCTACGAGCAGTACTTC. Translated: CAISAGQVSSYEQYF.

This chain uses TRBV29-1 with TRBJ1-2, with unresolved D. Germline V gene data show CDR1 as SQVTM and CDR2 as ANQGSEA. Trimming took off 0 bases at V and 7 bases at J, with 12 bases between the two ends. This CDR3 region has 13 residues. The CDR3 here is CSVEDPERRGYTF. CDR3 nucleotides: TGCAGCGTTGAAGACCCCGAGAGGCGTGGCTACACCTTC.

The sample holds a few counts of this clone. At one boundary the junction diverges from the germline segment, which might be a read error. V usage is TRBV5-1 and J usage is TRBJ2-3; TRBD1 aligns across 11 bases. The V gene's germline CDR1 is SGHRS and CDR2 YFSETQ. This CDR3 spans 20 amino acids. CDR3 protein: CASSRTGQGVAGPGTNTQYF. For the CDR3, the DNA is TGCGCCAGCAGCCGAACGGGACAGGGGGTGGCGGGGCCAGGCACAAATACGCAGTATTTT.

The chain is built from TRBV11-2 and TRBJ2-5; a possible D gene is TRBD2 (6 bases). The CDR3 consists of 13 residues. V lost 3 bases, J lost 2 bases, and 7 bases lay in between. Per germline, CDR1 SGHAT and CDR2 FQNNGV. DNA for the CDR3: TGTGCCAGCAGCTTCGGGACTCAAGAGACCCAGTACTTC. Residues: CASSFGTQETQYF. Filled out from reference TRBV11-2 and TRBJ2-5, the complete variable domain reads EAGVAQSPRYKIIEKRQSVAFWCNPISGHATLYWYQQILGQGPKLLIQFQNNGVVDDSQLPKDRFSAERLKGVDSTLKIQPAKLEDSAVYLCASSFGTQETQYFGPGTRLLVL.

This clone appeared a single time. V gene TRBV6-4 combines with J gene TRBJ2-3, with 11 positions matching TRBD2. Germline V gene lookup returns CDR1 MRHNA and CDR2 SNTAGT. Trimming took 0 bases from V and 4 from J; bases not matched to a gene: 0. This CDR3 is 15 amino acids long. CDR3 nucleotide sequence: TGTGCCAGCAGTGACTCACTAGCGGGAGCAGATACGCAGTATTTT. It encodes CASSDSLAGADTQYF.

The genes are TRBV27 and TRBJ1-2, with D tentatively TRBD1 (6 bases). Per the germline V gene, CDR1 is MNHEY and CDR2 is SMNVEV (reference sequence). V lost 2 bases to trimming and J lost 1 base, with 8 bases between them. CDR3 length equals 14 residues. The DNA for the CDR3 is TGTGCCAGCAGTTTAGGGGGCAATAACTATGGCTACACCTTC. It codes for CASSLGGNNYGYTF.

V gene TRBV6-1 combines with J gene TRBJ2-2; 10 bases line up with TRBD2. Germline CDR1 MNHNS, CDR2 SASEGT. J gave up 5 bases and V 10 bases, and 10 bases lay outside the gene matches. The CDR3 is 15 amino acids. The CDR3 sequence is CAIEPGLATTGELFF. The CDR3 region has the DNA TGTGCCATAGAACCGGGACTAGCGACAACCGGGGAGCTGTTTTTT.

This clone was counted only a few times. This rearrangement joins TRBV28 to TRBJ1-1; D perhaps matches TRBD1 (5 bases). Germline CDR1 MDHEN, CDR2 SYDVKM. Trimming pared 3 bases from V and 4 bases from J, leaving 9 bases between. The CDR3 extends over 13 amino acids. The CDR3 here is CASSLGEVTEAFF. Written as DNA, the CDR3 is TGTGCCAGCAGTTTGGGGGAGGTCACTGAAGCTTTCTTT.

The chain links TRBV6-1 to TRBJ1-5, with 8 bases aligning to TRBD1. This CDR3 spans 14 amino acids. Losses at the gene ends were 4 bases for V and 7 bases for J; bases not matched to a gene: 6. Germline assignment: CDR1 MNHNS and CDR2 SASEGT. The CDR3 protein is CASSGTGFGQPQHF. The CDR3 coding sequence is TGTGCCAGCAGTGGGACAGGGTTCGGCCAGCCCCAGCATTTT.

The V and J genes are TRBV4-1 and TRBJ2-2, with D unresolved. Trimming left V 0 bases short and J 7 bases short, with 18 bases between. The CDR3 is made up of 17 amino acids. The germline V gene has CDR1 MGHRA and CDR2 YSYEKL. The CDR3 loop is CASSQEAPGSFVGELFF. Here the CDR3 DNA reads TGCGCCAGCAGCCAAGAAGCCCCAGGCTCTTTCGTCGGGGAGCTGTTTTTT.

Remarks on this clone: Other DNA sequences of this sample code for an identical CDR3. The chain joins TRBV15 to TRBJ2-7; 8 bases match TRBD1. The CDR3 is 14 amino acids. CDR1 and CDR2 from the germline V gene are LNHNV and YYDKDF (reference sequence). The trim removed 8 bases at V and 4 bases at J, leaving 10 bases unmatched. Here the CDR3 DNA reads TGTGCCACCGCTCCGGGGCAGGGGGCATACGAGCAGTACTTC. This codes for CATAPGQGAYEQYF. Full variable domain (missing parts from reference TRBV15 and TRBJ2-7): DAMVIQNPRYQVTQFGKPVTLSCSQTLNHNVMYWYQQKSSQAPKLLFHYYDKDFNNEADTPDNFQSRRPNTSFCFLDIRSPGLGDTAMYLCATAPGQGAYEQYFGPGTRLTVT.

The V and J genes are TRBV29-1 and TRBJ1-1, with no clear D. V was shortened by 5 bases and J by 0 bases, with 10 bases between the two germline ends. The V gene's germline CDR1 is SQVTM and CDR2 ANQGSEA. This CDR3 is built from 13 residues. CDR3 protein: CSVSHVMNTEAFF. CDR3 in DNA: TGCAGCGTTTCACACGTCATGAACACTGAAGCTTTCTTT.

The rearrangement uses TRBV28 and TRBJ1-1, with a weak D call TRBD1 (5 bases). CDR3 size: 16 residues. V was cut by 3 bases and J by 1 base, with 15 bases left in between. Per the germline V gene, CDR1 is MDHEN and CDR2 is SYDVKM. CDR3 residues: CASSFGEIQGNTEAFF. For the CDR3, the DNA is TGTGCCAGCAGTTTCGGCGAGATTCAGGGGAACACTGAAGCTTTCTTT.

The count of this clone is one. An end of the junction differs from the germline gene, which may be a read error. This chain connects TRBV7-7 to TRBJ1-5; the D gene is possibly TRBD1 (6 bases). This CDR3 spans 17 amino acids. Germline values: CDR1 SSHAT, CDR2 FNYEAQ (reference sequence). CDR3 coding DNA: TGTGCTAGCAGCCCTCCTCGGGGGCGTATAGGGGATCAGCCCCAGCATTTT. Translated, it gives CASSPPRGRIGDQPQHF.